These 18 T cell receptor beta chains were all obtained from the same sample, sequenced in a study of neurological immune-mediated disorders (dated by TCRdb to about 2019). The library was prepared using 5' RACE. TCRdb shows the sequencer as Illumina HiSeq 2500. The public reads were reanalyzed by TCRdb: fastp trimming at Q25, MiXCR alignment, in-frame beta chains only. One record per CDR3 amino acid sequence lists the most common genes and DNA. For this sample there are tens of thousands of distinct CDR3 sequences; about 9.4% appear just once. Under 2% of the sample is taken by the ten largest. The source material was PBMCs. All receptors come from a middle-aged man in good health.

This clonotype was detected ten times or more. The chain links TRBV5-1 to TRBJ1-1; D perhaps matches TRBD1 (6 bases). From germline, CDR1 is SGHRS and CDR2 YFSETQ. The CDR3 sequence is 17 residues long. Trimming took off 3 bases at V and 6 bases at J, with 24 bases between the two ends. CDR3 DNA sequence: TGCGCCAGCAGCTCCCACTTGGTGACAGGTCCCTCTCCTGAAGCTTTCTTT. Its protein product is CASSSHLVTGPSPEAFF.

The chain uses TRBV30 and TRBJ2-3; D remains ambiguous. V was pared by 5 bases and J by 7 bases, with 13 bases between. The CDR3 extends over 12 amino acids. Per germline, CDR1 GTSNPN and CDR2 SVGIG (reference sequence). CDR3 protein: CAWSQDVNTQYF. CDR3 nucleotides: TGTGCCTGGTCTCAGGACGTTAATACGCAGTATTTT. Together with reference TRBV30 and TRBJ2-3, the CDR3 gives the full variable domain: SQTIHQWPATLVQPVGSPLSLECTVEGTSNPNLYWYRQAAGRGLQLLFYSVGIGQISSEVPQNLSASRPQDRQFILSSKKLLLSDSGFYLCAWSQDVNTQYFGPGTRLTVL.

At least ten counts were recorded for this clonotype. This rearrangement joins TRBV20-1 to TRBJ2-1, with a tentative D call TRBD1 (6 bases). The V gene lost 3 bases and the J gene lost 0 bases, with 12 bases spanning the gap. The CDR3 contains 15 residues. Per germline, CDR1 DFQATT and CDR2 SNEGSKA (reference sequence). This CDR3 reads CSARDSLSSYNEQFF. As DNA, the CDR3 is TGCAGTGCTAGGGACAGTTTGAGCTCCTACAATGAGCAGTTCTTC.

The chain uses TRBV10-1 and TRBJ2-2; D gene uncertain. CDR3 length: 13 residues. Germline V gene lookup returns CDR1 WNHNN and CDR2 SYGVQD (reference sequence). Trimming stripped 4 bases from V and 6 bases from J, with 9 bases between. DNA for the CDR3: TGCGCCAGCAGTGCGGGCCTTCCCGGGGAGCTGTTTTTT. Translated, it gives CASSAGLPGELFF.

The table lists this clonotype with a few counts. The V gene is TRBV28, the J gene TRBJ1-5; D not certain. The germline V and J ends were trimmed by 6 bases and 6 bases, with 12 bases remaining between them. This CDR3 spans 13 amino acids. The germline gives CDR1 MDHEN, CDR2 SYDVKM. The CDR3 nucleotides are TGTGCCAGCAGGGAGGGCGCGGGTCAGCCCCAGCATTTT. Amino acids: CASREGAGQPQHF.

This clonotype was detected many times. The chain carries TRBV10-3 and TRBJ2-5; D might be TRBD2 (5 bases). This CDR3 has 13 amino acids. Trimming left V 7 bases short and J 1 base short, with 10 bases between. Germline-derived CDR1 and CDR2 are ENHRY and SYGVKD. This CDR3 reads CAIKSGGQETQYF. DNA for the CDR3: TGTGCCATCAAGTCAGGAGGCCAAGAGACCCAGTACTTC.

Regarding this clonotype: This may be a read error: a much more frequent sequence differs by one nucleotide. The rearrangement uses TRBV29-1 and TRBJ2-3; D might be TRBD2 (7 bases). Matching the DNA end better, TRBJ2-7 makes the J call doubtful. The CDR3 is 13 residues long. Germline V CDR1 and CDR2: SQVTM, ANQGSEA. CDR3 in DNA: TGCAGCGGGGGGGGCAGGAGTTCTGGAGCGCAGTACTTC. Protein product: CSGGGRSSGAQYF.

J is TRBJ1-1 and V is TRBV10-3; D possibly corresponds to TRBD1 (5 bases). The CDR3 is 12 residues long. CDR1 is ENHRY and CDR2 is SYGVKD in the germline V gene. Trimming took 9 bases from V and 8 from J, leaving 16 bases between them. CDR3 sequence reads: CAIRGVFEEAFF. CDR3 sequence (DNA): TGTGCCATACGAGGGGTTTTCGAGGAAGCTTTCTTT.

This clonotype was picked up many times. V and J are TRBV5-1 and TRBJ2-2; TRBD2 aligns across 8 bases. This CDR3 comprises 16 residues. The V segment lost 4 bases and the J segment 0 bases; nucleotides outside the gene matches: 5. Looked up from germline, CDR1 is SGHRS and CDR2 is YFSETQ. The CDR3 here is CASSASGPANTGELFF. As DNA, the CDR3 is TGCGCCAGCAGCGCTAGCGGGCCTGCGAACACCGGGGAGCTGTTTTTT.

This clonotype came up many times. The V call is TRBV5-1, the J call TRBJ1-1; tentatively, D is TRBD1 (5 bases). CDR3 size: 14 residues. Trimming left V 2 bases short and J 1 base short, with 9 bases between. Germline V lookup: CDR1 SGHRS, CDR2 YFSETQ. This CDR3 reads CASSFRGGNTEAFF. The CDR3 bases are TGCGCCAGCAGCTTTCGGGGCGGGAACACTGAAGCTTTCTTT.

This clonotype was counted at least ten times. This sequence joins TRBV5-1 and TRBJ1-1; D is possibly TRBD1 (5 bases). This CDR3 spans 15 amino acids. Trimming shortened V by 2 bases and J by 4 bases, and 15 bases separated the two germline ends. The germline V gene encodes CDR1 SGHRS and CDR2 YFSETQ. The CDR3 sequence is CASSFGDGSGTEAFF. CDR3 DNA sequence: TGCGCCAGCAGCTTTGGGGACGGCTCTGGCACTGAAGCTTTCTTT.

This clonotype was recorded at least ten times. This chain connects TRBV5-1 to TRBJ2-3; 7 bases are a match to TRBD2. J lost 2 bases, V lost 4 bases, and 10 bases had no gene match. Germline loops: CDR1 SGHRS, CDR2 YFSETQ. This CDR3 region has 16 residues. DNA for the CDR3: TGCGCCAGCAGCCTAACCGGGACTACAACCACAGATACGCAGTATTTT. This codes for CASSLTGTTTTDTQYF.

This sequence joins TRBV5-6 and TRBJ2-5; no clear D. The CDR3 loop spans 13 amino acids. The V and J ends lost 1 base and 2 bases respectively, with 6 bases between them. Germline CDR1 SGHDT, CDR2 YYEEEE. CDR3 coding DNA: TGTGCCAGCAGCTTGATAGGGCAAGAGACCCAGTACTTC. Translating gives CASSLIGQETQYF.

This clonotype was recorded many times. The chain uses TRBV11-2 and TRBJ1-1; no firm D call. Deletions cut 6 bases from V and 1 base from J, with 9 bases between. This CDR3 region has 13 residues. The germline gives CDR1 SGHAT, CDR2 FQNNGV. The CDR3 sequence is CASSERSNTEAFF. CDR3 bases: TGTGCCAGCAGTGAACGGTCGAACACTGAAGCTTTCTTT.

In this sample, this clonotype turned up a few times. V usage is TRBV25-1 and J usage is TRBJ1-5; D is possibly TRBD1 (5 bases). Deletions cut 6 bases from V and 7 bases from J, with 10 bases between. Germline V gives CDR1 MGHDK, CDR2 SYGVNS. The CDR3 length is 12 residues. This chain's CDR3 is CASRSGDQPQHF. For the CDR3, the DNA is TGTGCCAGCAGGTCCGGGGACCAGCCCCAGCATTTT.

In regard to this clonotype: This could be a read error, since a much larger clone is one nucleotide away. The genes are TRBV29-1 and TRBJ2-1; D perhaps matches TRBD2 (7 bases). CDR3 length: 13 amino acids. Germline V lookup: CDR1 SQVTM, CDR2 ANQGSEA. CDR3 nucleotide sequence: TGCAGCGTTGGCGGGGGCTCCTACAATGACCAGTTCTTC. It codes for CSVGGGSYNDQFF.

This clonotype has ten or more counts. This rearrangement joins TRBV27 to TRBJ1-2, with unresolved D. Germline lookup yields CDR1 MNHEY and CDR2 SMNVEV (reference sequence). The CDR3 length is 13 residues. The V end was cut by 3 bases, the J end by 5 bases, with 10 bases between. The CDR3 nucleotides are TGTGCCAGCAGTTTTTTATTGGGATATGGCTACACCTTC. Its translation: CASSFLLGYGYTF.

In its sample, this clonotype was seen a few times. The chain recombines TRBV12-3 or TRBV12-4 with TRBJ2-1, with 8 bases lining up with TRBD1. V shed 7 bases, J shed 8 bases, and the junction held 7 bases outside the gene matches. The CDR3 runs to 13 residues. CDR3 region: CASMGDRFDEQFF. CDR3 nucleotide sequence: TGTGCCAGCATGGGGGACAGGTTTGATGAGCAGTTCTTC.